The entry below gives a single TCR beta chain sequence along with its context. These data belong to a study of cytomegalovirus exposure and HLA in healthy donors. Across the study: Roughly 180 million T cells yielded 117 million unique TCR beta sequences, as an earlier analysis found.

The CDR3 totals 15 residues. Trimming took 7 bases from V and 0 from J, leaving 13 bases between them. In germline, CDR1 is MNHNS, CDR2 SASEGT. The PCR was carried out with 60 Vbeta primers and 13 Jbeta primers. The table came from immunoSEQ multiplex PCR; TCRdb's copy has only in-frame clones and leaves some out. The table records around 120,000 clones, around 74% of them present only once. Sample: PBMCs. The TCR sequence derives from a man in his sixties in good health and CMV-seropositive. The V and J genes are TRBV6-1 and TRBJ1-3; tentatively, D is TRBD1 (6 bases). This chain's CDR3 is CASNLQGASGNTIYF. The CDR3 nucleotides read TGTGCCAGCAATTTACAGGGAGCCTCTGGAAACACCATATATTTT.